Listed below are T cell receptor beta chains from one sample, sequenced in a study of blood T cell repertoires in COVID-19. Clones were read by immunoSEQ multiplex PCR, and TCRdb kept only the in-frame ones, dropping some. The sample has 230,000 or so clones, about 88% seen once. The sequencing input was PBMCs or T cells enriched from blood (not recorded which). The source is a woman aged 45-65 years who had been exposed to COVID-19. Each CDR3 is given with its conserved first and last residue. The D gene is left open where the match is weak. Size values are once, few and many counts, or a class for expanded clones, and some rows have none.

j_call: TRBJ2-7; v_call: TRBV7-2; cdr3_length: 15; clone_size: few; d_call: NA; cdr3_aa: CASSSLQGVPHEQYF; cdr3_nt: TGTGCCAGCAGCTCCCTACAGGGAGTCCCTCACGAGCAGTACTTC
j_call: TRBJ1-2; v_call: TRBV19; cdr3_length: 15; clone_size: NA; d_call: NA; cdr3_aa: CASRTGHGESYGYTF; cdr3_nt: TGTGCCAGTAGAACGGGACATGGAGAGTCCTATGGCTACACCTTC
j_call: TRBJ2-7; v_call: TRBV3-1/TRBV3-2; cdr3_length: 14; clone_size: NA; d_call: TRBD1; cdr3_aa: CASSQGDRTYEQYF; cdr3_nt: TGTGCCAGCAGCCAAGGGGACAGGACCTACGAGCAGTACTTC
j_call: TRBJ2-3; v_call: TRBV28; cdr3_length: 13; clone_size: NA; d_call: NA; cdr3_aa: CAGGTGGTDTQYF; cdr3_nt: TGTGCCGGGGGGACTGGGGGGACAGATACGCAGTATTTT
j_call: TRBJ2-1; v_call: TRBV5-6; cdr3_length: 16; clone_size: NA; d_call: NA; cdr3_aa: CASSLVVQGGSNEQFF; cdr3_nt: TGTGCCAGCAGCTTGGTCGTACAGGGTGGATCAAATGAGCAGTTCTTC
j_call: TRBJ2-1; v_call: TRBV6-2/TRBV6-3; cdr3_length: 16; clone_size: NA; d_call: NA; cdr3_aa: CASSSFPTGSYNEQFF; cdr3_nt: TGTGCCAGCAGTTCTTTCCCAACAGGATCCTACAATGAGCAGTTCTTC
j_call: TRBJ1-5; v_call: TRBV19; cdr3_length: 18; clone_size: NA; d_call: TRBD1; cdr3_aa: CASSIRLTPGQSNQPQHF; cdr3_nt: TGTGCCAGTAGTATCCGTCTTACACCGGGACAGAGCAATCAGCCCCAGCATTTT
j_call: TRBJ2-5; v_call: TRBV7-8; cdr3_length: 15; clone_size: NA; d_call: TRBD1; cdr3_aa: CASSSGRTGQETQYF; cdr3_nt: TGTGCCAGCAGCTCCGGGCGGACAGGTCAAGAGACCCAGTACTTC
j_call: TRBJ1-2; v_call: TRBV24-1; cdr3_length: 14; clone_size: NA; d_call: TRBD1; cdr3_aa: CATSHGQGTGGYTF; cdr3_nt: TGTGCCACCAGTCATGGACAGGGGACGGGTGGCTACACCTTC
j_call: TRBJ1-1; v_call: TRBV11-2; cdr3_length: 12; clone_size: NA; d_call: TRBD1; cdr3_aa: CASSPGTGVPFF; cdr3_nt: TGTGCCAGCAGCCCGGGGACAGGGGTTCCTTTCTTT
j_call: TRBJ1-4; v_call: TRBV29-1; cdr3_length: 13; clone_size: NA; d_call: TRBD1; cdr3_aa: CSVGQGPSEKLFF; cdr3_nt: TGCAGCGTGGGACAGGGCCCGAGTGAAAAACTGTTTTTT
j_call: TRBJ2-1; v_call: TRBV24-1; cdr3_length: 13; clone_size: NA; d_call: TRBD1; cdr3_aa: CATSEDRVNEQFF; cdr3_nt: TGTGCCACCAGTGAGGACAGGGTCAATGAGCAGTTCTTC
j_call: TRBJ1-1; v_call: TRBV5-1; cdr3_length: 14; clone_size: NA; d_call: TRBD1; cdr3_aa: CASSSQTGDTEAFF; cdr3_nt: TGCGCCAGCAGCTCCCAGACAGGGGACACTGAAGCTTTCTTT
j_call: TRBJ1-1; v_call: TRBV29-1; cdr3_length: 12; clone_size: NA; d_call: NA; cdr3_aa: CSVELQSTEAFF; cdr3_nt: TGCAGCGTTGAACTACAGAGCACTGAAGCTTTCTTT
j_call: TRBJ1-2; v_call: TRBV5-6; cdr3_length: 14; clone_size: NA; d_call: TRBD1; cdr3_aa: CASSPGTGSYGYTF; cdr3_nt: TGTGCCAGCAGCCCCGGGACAGGGAGTTATGGCTACACCTTC
j_call: TRBJ2-7; v_call: TRBV6-5; cdr3_length: 15; clone_size: NA; d_call: NA; cdr3_aa: CASSYSWVGGVEQYF; cdr3_nt: TGTGCCAGCAGTTACTCATGGGTAGGGGGGGTCGAGCAGTACTTC
j_call: TRBJ2-1; v_call: TRBV5-1; cdr3_length: 17; clone_size: NA; d_call: TRBD2; cdr3_aa: CASSLLAGGPGSNEQFF; cdr3_nt: TGCGCCAGCAGCTTGCTAGCGGGGGGTCCGGGGTCCAATGAGCAGTTCTTC
j_call: TRBJ1-3; v_call: TRBV25-1; cdr3_length: 16; clone_size: few; d_call: TRBD1; cdr3_aa: CASSELGTDSGNTIYF; cdr3_nt: TGTGCCAGCAGTGAGCTTGGGACAGACTCTGGAAACACCATATATTTT
j_call: TRBJ1-6; v_call: TRBV21-1; cdr3_length: 17; clone_size: NA; d_call: NA; cdr3_aa: CASSKAMARAYNSSLHF; cdr3_nt: TGTGCCAGCAGCAAAGCCATGGCCAGGGCCTATAATTCATCCCTCCACTTT
j_call: TRBJ2-7; v_call: TRBV2; cdr3_length: 12; clone_size: once; d_call: NA; cdr3_aa: CASSEYGVEQYF; cdr3_nt: TGTGCCAGCAGTGAATACGGGGTCGAGCAGTACTTC
j_call: TRBJ2-1; v_call: TRBV5-1; cdr3_length: 13; clone_size: NA; d_call: NA; cdr3_aa: CASSSTGYNEQFF; cdr3_nt: TGCGCCAGCAGTTCCACCGGCTACAATGAGCAGTTCTTC
j_call: TRBJ1-4; v_call: TRBV15; cdr3_length: 15; clone_size: NA; d_call: TRBD1; cdr3_aa: CATSRGGGQSEKLFF; cdr3_nt: TGTGCCACCAGCAGAGGAGGGGGACAGTCCGAAAAACTGTTTTTT
j_call: TRBJ1-2; v_call: TRBV19; cdr3_length: 15; clone_size: NA; d_call: TRBD1; cdr3_aa: CASSIGDSRNYGYTF; cdr3_nt: TGTGCCAGTAGTATCGGGGACAGCAGAAACTATGGCTACACCTTC
j_call: TRBJ1-5; v_call: TRBV30; cdr3_length: 15; clone_size: NA; d_call: NA; cdr3_aa: CAWSAMGAGHQPQHF; cdr3_nt: TGTGCCTGGAGTGCAATGGGGGCAGGGCATCAGCCCCAGCATTTT
j_call: TRBJ2-1; v_call: TRBV10-1; cdr3_length: 15; clone_size: NA; d_call: NA; cdr3_aa: CASSAGWLGYNEQFF; cdr3_nt: TGCGCCAGCAGCGCAGGATGGCTTGGCTACAATGAGCAGTTCTTC
j_call: TRBJ1-1; v_call: TRBV6-1; cdr3_length: 13; clone_size: NA; d_call: NA; cdr3_aa: CASSEVGGTEAFF; cdr3_nt: TGTGCCAGCAGTGAAGTCGGGGGGACTGAAGCTTTCTTT
j_call: TRBJ2-1; v_call: TRBV3-1/TRBV3-2; cdr3_length: 17; clone_size: NA; d_call: TRBD2; cdr3_aa: CASSRHPLAEPYNEQFF; cdr3_nt: TGTGCCAGCAGCCGACACCCGCTAGCGGAACCTTACAATGAGCAGTTCTTC
j_call: TRBJ1-6; v_call: TRBV30; cdr3_length: 13; clone_size: NA; d_call: TRBD1; cdr3_aa: CAWSYRGSSPLHF; cdr3_nt: TGTGCCTGGAGCTACAGGGGTAGCTCACCCCTCCACTTT
j_call: TRBJ1-2; v_call: TRBV14; cdr3_length: 13; clone_size: NA; d_call: NA; cdr3_aa: CASSQGTAYGYTF; cdr3_nt: TGTGCCAGCAGCCAAGGGACAGCTTATGGCTACACCTTC
j_call: TRBJ1-6; v_call: TRBV5-1; cdr3_length: 14; clone_size: once; d_call: TRBD1; cdr3_aa: CASGSGTGNSPLHF; cdr3_nt: TGCGCCAGCGGCTCCGGGACAGGGAATTCACCCCTCCACTTT
j_call: TRBJ1-2; v_call: TRBV29-1; cdr3_length: 12; clone_size: once; d_call: NA; cdr3_aa: CSVVSKEGGYTF; cdr3_nt: TGCAGCGTTGTTTCAAAGGAGGGTGGCTACACCTTC
j_call: TRBJ1-2; v_call: TRBV29-1; cdr3_length: 14; clone_size: NA; d_call: NA; cdr3_aa: CSVGIGGSVNGYTF; cdr3_nt: TGCAGCGTTGGAATTGGGGGGAGTGTCAACGGCTACACCTTC
j_call: TRBJ1-4; v_call: TRBV2; cdr3_length: 16; clone_size: NA; d_call: NA; cdr3_aa: CASSTPEGGANEKLFF; cdr3_nt: TGTGCCAGCAGCACCCCCGAGGGGGGGGCTAATGAAAAACTGTTTTTT
j_call: TRBJ2-2; v_call: TRBV29-1; cdr3_length: 14; clone_size: NA; d_call: TRBD1; cdr3_aa: CSVATGTETGELFF; cdr3_nt: TGCAGCGTTGCAACCGGGACAGAGACCGGGGAGCTGTTTTTT
j_call: TRBJ1-1; v_call: TRBV19; cdr3_length: 14; clone_size: NA; d_call: NA; cdr3_aa: CASTTWAGGTEAFF; cdr3_nt: TGTGCCAGTACCACATGGGCAGGCGGGACTGAAGCTTTCTTT
j_call: TRBJ2-2; v_call: TRBV7-3; cdr3_length: 14; clone_size: NA; d_call: NA; cdr3_aa: CASSFTSPGGELFF; cdr3_nt: TGTGCCAGCAGCTTCACCTCGCCCGGGGGGGAGCTGTTTTTT
j_call: TRBJ1-2; v_call: TRBV15; cdr3_length: 14; clone_size: few; d_call: TRBD1; cdr3_aa: CATSGTGTLNGYTF; cdr3_nt: TGTGCCACCAGCGGGACAGGGACACTCAATGGCTACACCTTC
j_call: TRBJ2-2; v_call: TRBV7-2; cdr3_length: 13; clone_size: NA; d_call: NA; cdr3_aa: CASSLVRGGELFF; cdr3_nt: TGTGCCAGCAGCTTAGTCCGGGGGGGGGAGCTGTTTTTT
j_call: TRBJ2-1; v_call: TRBV9; cdr3_length: 14; clone_size: NA; d_call: NA; cdr3_aa: CASSLRGGNNEQFF; cdr3_nt: TGTGCCAGCAGCTTAAGGGGCGGTAACAATGAGCAGTTCTTC
j_call: TRBJ1-1; v_call: TRBV5-5; cdr3_length: 14; clone_size: NA; d_call: NA; cdr3_aa: CASSFLTVNTEAFF; cdr3_nt: TGTGCCAGCAGCTTTCTTACAGTGAACACTGAAGCTTTCTTT
j_call: TRBJ2-7; v_call: TRBV10-3; cdr3_length: 13; clone_size: NA; d_call: TRBD1; cdr3_aa: CAITSDRVDEQYF; cdr3_nt: TGTGCCATCACCTCTGACAGGGTCGACGAGCAGTACTTC